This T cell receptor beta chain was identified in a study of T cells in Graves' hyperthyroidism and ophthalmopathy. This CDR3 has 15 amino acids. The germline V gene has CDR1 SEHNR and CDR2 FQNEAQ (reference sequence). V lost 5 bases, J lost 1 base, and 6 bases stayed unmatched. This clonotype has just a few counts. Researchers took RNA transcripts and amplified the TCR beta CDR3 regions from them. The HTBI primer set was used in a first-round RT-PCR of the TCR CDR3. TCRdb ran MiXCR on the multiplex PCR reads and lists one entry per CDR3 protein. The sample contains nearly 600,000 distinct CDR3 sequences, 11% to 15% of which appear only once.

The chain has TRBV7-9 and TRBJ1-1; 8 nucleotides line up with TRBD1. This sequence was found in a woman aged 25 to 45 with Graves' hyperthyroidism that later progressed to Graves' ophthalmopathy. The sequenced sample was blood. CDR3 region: CASSDPTGGNTEAFF. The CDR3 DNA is TGTGCCAGCAGCGACCCAACAGGGGGGAACACTGAAGCTTTCTTT.